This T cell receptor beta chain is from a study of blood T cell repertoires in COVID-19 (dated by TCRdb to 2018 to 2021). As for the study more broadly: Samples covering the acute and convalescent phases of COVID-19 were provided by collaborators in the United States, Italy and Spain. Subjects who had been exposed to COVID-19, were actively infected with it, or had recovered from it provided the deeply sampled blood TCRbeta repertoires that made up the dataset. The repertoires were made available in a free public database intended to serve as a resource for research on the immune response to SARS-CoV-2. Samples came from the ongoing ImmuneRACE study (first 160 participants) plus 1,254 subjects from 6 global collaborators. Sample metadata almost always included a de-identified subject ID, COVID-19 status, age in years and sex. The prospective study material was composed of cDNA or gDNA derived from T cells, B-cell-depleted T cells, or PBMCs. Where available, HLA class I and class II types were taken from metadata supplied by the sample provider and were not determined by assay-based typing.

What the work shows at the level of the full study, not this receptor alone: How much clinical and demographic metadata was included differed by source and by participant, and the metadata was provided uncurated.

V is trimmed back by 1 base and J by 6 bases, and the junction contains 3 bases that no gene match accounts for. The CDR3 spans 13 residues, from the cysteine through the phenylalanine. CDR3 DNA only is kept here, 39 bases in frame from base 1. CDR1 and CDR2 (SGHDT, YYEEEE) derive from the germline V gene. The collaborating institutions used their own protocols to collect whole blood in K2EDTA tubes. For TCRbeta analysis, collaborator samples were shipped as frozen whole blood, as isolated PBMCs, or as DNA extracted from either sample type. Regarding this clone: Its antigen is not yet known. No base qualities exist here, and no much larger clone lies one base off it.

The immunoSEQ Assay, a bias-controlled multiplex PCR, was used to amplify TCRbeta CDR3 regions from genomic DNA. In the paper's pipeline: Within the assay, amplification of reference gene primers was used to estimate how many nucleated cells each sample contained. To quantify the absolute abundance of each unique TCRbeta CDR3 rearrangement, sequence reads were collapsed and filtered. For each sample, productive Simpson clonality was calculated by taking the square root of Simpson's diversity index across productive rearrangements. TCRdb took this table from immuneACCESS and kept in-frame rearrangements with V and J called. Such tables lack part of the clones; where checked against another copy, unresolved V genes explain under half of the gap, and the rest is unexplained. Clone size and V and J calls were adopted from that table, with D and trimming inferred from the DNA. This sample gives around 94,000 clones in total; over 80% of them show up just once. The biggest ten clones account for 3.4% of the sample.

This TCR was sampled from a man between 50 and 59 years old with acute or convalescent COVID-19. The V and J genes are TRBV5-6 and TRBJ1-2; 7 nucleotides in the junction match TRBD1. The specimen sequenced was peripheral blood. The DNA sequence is TGTGCCAGCAGCTTGAACAGGGGCCATGGCTACACCTTC. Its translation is CASSLNRGHGYTF. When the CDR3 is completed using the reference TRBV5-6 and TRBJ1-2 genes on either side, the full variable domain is DAGVTQSPTHLIKTRGQQVTLRCSPKSGHDTVSWYQQALGQGPQFIFQYYEEEERQRGNFPDRFSGHQFPNYSSELNVNALLLGDSALYLCASSLNRGHGYTFGSGTRLTVV.